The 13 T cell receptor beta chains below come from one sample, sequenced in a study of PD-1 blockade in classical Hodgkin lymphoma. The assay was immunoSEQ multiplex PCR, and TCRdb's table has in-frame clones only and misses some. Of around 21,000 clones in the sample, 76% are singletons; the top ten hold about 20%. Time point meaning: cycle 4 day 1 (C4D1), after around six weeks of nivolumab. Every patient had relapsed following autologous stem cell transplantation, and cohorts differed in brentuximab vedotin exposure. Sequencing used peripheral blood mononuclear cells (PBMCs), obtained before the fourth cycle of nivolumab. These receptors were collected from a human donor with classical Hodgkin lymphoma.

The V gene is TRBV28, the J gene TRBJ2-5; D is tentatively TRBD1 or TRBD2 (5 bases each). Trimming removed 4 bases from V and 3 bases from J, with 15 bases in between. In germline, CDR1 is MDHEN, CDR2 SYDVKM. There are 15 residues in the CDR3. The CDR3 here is CASSSQRGGEETQYF. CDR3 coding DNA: TGTGCCAGCAGTTCCCAGAGGGGCGGAGAAGAGACCCAGTACTTC.

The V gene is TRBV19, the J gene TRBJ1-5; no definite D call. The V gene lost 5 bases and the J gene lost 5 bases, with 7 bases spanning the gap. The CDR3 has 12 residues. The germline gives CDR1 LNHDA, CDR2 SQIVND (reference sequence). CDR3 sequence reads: CASSFVDQPQHF. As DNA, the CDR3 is TGTGCCAGTAGTTTTGTAGATCAGCCCCAGCATTTT.

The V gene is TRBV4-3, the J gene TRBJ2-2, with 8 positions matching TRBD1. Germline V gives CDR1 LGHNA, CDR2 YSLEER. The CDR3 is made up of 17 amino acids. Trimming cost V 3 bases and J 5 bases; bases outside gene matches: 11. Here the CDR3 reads CASSHSRIDRGTGELFF. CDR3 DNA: TGCGCCAGCAGCCATTCAAGGATCGACAGGGGAACCGGGGAGCTGTTTTTT.

The DNA for the CDR3 is TGTGCCAGCTCACCCAAAGAGACCCAGTACTTC. Translated, it gives CASSPKETQYF. The chain couples TRBV18 to TRBJ2-5; D uncertain. Germline lookup yields CDR1 KGHSH and CDR2 LQKENI. Trimming pared 3 bases from V and 3 bases from J, leaving 2 bases between. CDR3 size: 11 residues.

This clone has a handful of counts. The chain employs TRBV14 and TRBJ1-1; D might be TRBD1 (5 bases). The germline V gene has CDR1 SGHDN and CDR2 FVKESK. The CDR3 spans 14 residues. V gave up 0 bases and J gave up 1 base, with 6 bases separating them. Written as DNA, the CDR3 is TGTGCCAGCAGCCAAGATGGGGGGAACACTGAAGCTTTCTTT. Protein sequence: CASSQDGGNTEAFF.

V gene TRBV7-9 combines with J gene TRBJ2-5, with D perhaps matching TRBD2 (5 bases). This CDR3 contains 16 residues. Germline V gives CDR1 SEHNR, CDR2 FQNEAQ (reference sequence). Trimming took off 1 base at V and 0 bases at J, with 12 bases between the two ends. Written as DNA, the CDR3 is TGTGCCAGCAGCTTAGAAGTTAGCGCTCACCAAGAGACCCAGTACTTC. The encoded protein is CASSLEVSAHQETQYF.

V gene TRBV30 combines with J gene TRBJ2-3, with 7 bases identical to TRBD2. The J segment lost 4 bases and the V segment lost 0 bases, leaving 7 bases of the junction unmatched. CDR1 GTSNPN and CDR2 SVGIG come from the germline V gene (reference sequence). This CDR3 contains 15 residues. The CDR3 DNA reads TGTGCCTGGAGTGTAATGGCGGGAGTCTCAGATACGCAGTATTTT. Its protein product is CAWSVMAGVSDTQYF. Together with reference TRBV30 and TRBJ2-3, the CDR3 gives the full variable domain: SQTIHQWPATLVQPVGSPLSLECTVEGTSNPNLYWYRQAAGRGLQLLFYSVGIGQISSEVPQNLSASRPQDRQFILSSKKLLLSDSGFYLCAWSVMAGVSDTQYFGPGTRLTVL.

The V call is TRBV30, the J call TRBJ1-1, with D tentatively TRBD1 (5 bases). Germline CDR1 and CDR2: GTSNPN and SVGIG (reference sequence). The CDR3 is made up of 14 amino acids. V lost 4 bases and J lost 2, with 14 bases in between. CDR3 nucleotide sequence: TGTGCCTGGAAGCCGGGACCCTCTAACACTGAAGCTTTCTTT. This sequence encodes CAWKPGPSNTEAFF. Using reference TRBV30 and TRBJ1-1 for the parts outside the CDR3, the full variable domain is SQTIHQWPATLVQPVGSPLSLECTVEGTSNPNLYWYRQAAGRGLQLLFYSVGIGQISSEVPQNLSASRPQDRQFILSSKKLLLSDSGFYLCAWKPGPSNTEAFFGQGTRLTVV.

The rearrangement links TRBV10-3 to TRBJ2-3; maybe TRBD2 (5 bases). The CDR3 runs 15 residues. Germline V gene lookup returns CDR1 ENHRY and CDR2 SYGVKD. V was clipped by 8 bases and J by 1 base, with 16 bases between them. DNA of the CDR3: TGTGCCATCGCGCGGGCCCTCCTTGGCACAGATACGCAGTATTTT. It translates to CAIARALLGTDTQYF.

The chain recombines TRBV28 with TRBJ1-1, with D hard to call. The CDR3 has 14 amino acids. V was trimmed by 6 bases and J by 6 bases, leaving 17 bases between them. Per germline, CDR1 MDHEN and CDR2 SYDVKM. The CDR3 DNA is TGTGCCAGCAGGGCTCCAGGTGGAGGCGCTGAAGCTTTCTTT. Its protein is CASRAPGGGAEAFF.

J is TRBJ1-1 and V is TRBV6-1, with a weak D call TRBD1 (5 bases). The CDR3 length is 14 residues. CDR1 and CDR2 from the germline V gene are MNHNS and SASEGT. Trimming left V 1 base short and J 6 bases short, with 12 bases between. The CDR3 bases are TGTGCCAGCAGTGAAGTCATGAGGGGCGCTGAAGCTTTCTTT. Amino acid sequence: CASSEVMRGAEAFF.

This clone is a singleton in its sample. Here the CDR3 DNA reads TGTGCCAGCAGCCCCGGAGGGCATTTGAACACTGAAGCTTTCTTT. It specifies CASSPGGHLNTEAFF. The V call is TRBV5-4, the J call TRBJ1-1; D gene ambiguous. The CDR3 totals 15 residues. Trimming shortened V by 4 bases and J by 0 bases, and 13 bases separated the two germline ends. Germline V CDR1 and CDR2: SGHNT, YYREEE (reference sequence).

The CDR3 sequence is CASSTGLAKNTGELFF. The CDR3 region has the DNA TGCGCCAGCAGCACGGGACTAGCAAAGAACACCGGGGAGCTGTTTTTT. The rearrangement links TRBV5-1 to TRBJ2-2, with TRBD2 matching 9 bases. The germline V gene has CDR1 SGHRS and CDR2 YFSETQ. J lost 1 base, V lost 4 bases, and 5 bases had no gene match. The CDR3 is made up of 16 amino acids.